Here is one TCR beta chain with its context. Antigen: not known. V dropped 4 bases and J dropped 7 bases, with 10 bases sitting between them. There are 13 residues in the CDR3. From germline, CDR1 is LGHNA and CDR2 YSLEER. This record belongs to a study of T cell repertoires in cytomegalovirus infection. Overall study: HLA-B-restricted CMV epitopes that are well studied, plus recently identified HLA-C-restricted ones, were used by the study. It can be stated that public TCR beta signatures indicated CMV infection as well as a matching HLA type.

Study results and limitations: The ex vivo response was dominated by HLA-C-restricted CMV-specific TCR beta clonotypes. Summed frequency of public TCR beta families distinguished CMV carriers with the relevant HLA.

TCRdb independently ran MiXCR on the reads; one entry per CDR3 protein. Here the sample spans 700,000 to 850,000 distinct CDR3 sequences, approximately 32% being singletons. This sequence was found in a human donor in good health (CMV status not recorded). Some clones in this sample may be carry-over from other donors' samples. The sequences come from cultured CD8+ T cells from PBMCs, collected from culture after CMV antigen stimulation. The chain links TRBV4-3 to TRBJ1-4; D call uncertain. CDR3 in DNA: TGCGCCAGCAGCCTCGGCATGGGTGAAAAACTGTTTTTT. This translates into CASSLGMGEKLFF.